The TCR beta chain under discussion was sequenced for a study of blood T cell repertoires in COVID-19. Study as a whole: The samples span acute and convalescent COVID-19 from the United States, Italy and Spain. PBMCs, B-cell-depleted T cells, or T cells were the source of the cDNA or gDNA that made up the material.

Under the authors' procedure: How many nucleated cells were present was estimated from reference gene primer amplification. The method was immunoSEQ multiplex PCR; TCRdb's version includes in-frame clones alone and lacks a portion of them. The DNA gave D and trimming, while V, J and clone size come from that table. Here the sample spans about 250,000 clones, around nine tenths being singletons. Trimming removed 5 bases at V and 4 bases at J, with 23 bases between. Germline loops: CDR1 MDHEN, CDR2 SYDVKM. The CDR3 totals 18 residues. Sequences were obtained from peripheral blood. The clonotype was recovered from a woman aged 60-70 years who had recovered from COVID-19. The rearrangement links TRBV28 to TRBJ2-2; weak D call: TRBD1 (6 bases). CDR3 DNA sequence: TGTGCCAGCAGTGCGCATGGACAGTTCTTGCGGACCACCGGGGAGCTGTTTTTT. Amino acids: CASSAHGQFLRTTGELFF.